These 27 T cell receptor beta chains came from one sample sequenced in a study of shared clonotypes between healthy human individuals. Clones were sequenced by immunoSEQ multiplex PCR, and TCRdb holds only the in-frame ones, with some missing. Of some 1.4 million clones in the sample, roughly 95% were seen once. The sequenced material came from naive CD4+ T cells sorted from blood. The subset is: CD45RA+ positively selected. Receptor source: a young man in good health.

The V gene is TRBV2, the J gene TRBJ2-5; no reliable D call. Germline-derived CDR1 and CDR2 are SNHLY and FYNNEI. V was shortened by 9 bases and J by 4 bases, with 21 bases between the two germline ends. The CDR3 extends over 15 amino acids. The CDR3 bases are TGTGCCAGTTCTCTGACCAGACCAGACGCAGAGACCCAGTACTTC. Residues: CASSLTRPDAETQYF.

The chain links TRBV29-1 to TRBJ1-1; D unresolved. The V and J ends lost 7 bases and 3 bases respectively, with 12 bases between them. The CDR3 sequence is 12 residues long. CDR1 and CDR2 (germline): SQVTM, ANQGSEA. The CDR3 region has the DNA TGCAGCGGCGGGAAACTCCACACTGAAGCTTTCTTT. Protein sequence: CSGGKLHTEAFF.

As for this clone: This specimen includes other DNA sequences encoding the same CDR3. Written as DNA, the CDR3 is TGTGCCAGCAGTGAATATACGGGGTCCTCCTACAATGAGCAGTTCTTC. It encodes CASSEYTGSSYNEQFF. The J gene is TRBJ2-1, the V gene TRBV25-1; perhaps TRBD2 as D (5 bases). CDR3 length equals 16 residues. Germline V gene lookup returns CDR1 MGHDK and CDR2 SYGVNS. V was clipped by 0 bases and J by 0 bases, with 9 bases between them.

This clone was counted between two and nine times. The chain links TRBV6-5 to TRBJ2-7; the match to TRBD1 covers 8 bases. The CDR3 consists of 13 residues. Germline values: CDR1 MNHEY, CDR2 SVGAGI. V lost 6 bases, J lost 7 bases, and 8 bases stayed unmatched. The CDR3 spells CASRRQGIGEQYF. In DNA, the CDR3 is TGTGCCAGCAGGAGACAGGGGATTGGGGAGCAGTACTTC.

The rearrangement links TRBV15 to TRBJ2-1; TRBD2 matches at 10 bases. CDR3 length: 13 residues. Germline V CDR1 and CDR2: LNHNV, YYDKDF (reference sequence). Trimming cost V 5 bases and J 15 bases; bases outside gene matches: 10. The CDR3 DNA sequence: TGTGCCACCAGCGGGAGCGGGAGGGGGGAGGTGTTCTTC. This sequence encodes CATSGSGRGEVFF.

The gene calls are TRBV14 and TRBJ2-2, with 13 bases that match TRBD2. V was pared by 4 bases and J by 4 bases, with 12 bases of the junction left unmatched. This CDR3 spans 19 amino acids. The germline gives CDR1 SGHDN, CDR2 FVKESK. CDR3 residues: CASSRANQGLAGFTGELFF. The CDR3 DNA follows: TGTGCCAGCAGCCGAGCGAATCAGGGACTAGCGGGGTTCACCGGGGAGCTGTTTTTT.

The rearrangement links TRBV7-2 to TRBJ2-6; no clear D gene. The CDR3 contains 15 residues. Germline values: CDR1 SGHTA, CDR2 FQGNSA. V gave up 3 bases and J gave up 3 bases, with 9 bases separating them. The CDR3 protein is CASSFPGYGANVLTF. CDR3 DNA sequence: TGTGCCAGCAGCTTCCCCGGTTATGGGGCCAACGTCCTGACTTTC. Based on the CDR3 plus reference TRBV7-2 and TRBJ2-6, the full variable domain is GAGVSQSPSNKVTEKGKDVELRCDPISGHTALYWYRQSLGQGLEFLIYFQGNSAPDKSGLPSDRFSAERTGGSVSTLTIQRTQQEDSAVYLCASSFPGYGANVLTFGAGSRLTVL.

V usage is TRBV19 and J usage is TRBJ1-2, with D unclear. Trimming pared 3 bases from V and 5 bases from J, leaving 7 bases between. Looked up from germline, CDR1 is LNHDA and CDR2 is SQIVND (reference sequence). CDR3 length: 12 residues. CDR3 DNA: TGTGCCAGTAGTATCACGGATTATGGCTACACCTTC. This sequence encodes CASSITDYGYTF.

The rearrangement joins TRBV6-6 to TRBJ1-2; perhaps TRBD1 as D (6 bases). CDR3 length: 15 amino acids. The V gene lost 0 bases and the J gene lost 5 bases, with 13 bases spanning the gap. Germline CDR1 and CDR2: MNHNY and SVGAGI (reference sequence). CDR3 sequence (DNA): TGTGCCAGCAGTTACTCGACAGGCCGGGGATATGGCTACACCTTC. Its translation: CASSYSTGRGYGYTF.

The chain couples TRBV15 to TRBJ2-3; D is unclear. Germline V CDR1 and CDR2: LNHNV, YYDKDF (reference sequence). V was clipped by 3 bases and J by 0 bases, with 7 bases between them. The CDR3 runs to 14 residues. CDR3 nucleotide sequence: TGTGCCACCAGCAGGGTGAGGAGCACAGATACGCAGTATTTT. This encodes CATSRVRSTDTQYF. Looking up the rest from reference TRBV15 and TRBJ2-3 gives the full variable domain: DAMVIQNPRYQVTQFGKPVTLSCSQTLNHNVMYWYQQKSSQAPKLLFHYYDKDFNNEADTPDNFQSRRPNTSFCFLDIRSPGLGDTAMYLCATSRVRSTDTQYFGPGTRLTVL.

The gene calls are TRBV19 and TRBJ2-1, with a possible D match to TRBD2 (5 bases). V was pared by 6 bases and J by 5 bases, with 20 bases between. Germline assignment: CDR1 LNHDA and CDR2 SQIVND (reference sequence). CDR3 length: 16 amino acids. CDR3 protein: CASSLGLRGFNNEQFF. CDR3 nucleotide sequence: TGTGCCAGTAGCCTAGGACTCCGCGGTTTTAACAATGAGCAGTTCTTC.

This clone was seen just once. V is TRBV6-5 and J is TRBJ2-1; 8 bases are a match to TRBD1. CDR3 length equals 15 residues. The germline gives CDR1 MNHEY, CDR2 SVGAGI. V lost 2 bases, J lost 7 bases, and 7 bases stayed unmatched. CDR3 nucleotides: TGTGCCAGCAGTTACCGGGACAGGACCTGGAATGAGCAGTTCTTC. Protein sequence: CASSYRDRTWNEQFF.

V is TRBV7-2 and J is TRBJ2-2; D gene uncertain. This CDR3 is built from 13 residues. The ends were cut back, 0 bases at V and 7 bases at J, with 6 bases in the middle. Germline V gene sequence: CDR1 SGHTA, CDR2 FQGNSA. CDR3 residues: CASSLAGIGELFF. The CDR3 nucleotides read TGTGCCAGCAGCTTAGCAGGGATCGGGGAGCTGTTTTTT.

The CDR3 bases are TGTGCCAGCTCACCATTGAGCGGGAGGGCCCGGTCTGGGGGCGCAGATACGCAGTATTTT. As protein: CASSPLSGRARSGGADTQYF. The rearrangement joins TRBV18 to TRBJ2-3; 10 positions agree with TRBD2. The CDR3 has 20 residues. Trimming removed 2 bases from V and 4 bases from J; junction bases left unmatched: 18. The V gene's germline CDR1 is KGHSH and CDR2 LQKENI. Drawing the rest from reference TRBV18 and TRBJ2-3, the complete variable domain is NAGVMQNPRHLVRRRGQEARLRCSPMKGHSHVYWYRQLPEEGLKFMVYLQKENIIDESGMPKERFSAEFPKEGPSILRIQQVVRGDSAAYFCASSPLSGRARSGGADTQYFGPGTRLTVL.

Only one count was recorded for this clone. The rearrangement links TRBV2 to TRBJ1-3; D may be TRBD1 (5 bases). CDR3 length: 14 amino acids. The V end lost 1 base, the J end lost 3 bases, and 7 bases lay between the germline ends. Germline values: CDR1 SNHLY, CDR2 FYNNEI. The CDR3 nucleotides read TGTGCCAGCAGTGAAGGGGACGGTGGAAACACCATATATTTT. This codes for CASSEGDGGNTIYF.

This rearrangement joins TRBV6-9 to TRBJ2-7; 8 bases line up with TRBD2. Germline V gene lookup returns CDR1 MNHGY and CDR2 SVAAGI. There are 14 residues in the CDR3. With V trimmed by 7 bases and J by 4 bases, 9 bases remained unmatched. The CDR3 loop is CASTKAGVRYEQYF. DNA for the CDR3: TGTGCCAGCACCAAAGCGGGAGTAAGGTACGAGCAGTACTTC.

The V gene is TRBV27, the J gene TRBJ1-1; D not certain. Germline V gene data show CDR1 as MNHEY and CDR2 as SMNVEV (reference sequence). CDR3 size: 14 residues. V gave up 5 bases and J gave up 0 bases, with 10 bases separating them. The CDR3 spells CASSKQVMNTEAFF. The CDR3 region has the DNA TGTGCCAGCAGTAAACAAGTCATGAACACTGAAGCTTTCTTT.

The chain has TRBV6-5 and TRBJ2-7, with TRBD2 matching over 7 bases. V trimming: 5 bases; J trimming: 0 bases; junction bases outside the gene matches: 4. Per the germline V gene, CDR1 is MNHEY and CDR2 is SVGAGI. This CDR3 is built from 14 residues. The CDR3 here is CASSTAGSSYEQYF. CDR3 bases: TGTGCCAGCAGTACAGCGGGGAGCTCCTACGAGCAGTACTTC.

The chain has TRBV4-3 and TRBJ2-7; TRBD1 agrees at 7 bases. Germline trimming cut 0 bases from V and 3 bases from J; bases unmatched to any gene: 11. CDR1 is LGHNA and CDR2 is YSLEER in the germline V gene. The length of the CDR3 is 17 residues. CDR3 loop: CASSQEVRGRGYYEQYF. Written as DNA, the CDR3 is TGCGCCAGCAGCCAAGAGGTCCGGGGCAGGGGGTACTACGAGCAGTACTTC.

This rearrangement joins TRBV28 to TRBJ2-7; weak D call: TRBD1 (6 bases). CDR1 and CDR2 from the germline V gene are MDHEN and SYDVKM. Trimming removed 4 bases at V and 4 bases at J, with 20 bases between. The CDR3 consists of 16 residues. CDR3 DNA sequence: TGTGCCAGCAGTTCCCTTGGGACACAGAAACAGTACGAGCAGTACTTC. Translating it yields CASSSLGTQKQYEQYF.

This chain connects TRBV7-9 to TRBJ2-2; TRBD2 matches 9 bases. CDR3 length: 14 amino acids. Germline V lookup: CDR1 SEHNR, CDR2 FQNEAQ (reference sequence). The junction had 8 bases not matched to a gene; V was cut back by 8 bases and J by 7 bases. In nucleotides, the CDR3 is TGTGCCAGCCTACCTAGCGGGAATGGCGGGGAGCTGTTTTTT. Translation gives CASLPSGNGGELFF.

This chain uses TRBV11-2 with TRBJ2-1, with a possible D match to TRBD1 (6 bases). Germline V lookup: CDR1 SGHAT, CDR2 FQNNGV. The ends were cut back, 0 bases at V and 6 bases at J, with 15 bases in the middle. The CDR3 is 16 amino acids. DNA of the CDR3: TGTGCCAGCAGCTTAGACAGGGGAAAGGTAGGCAATGAGCAGTTCTTC. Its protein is CASSLDRGKVGNEQFF.

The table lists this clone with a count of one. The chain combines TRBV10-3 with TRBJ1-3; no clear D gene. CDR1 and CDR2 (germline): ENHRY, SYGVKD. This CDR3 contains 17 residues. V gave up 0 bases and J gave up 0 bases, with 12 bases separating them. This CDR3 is CAISESASHTSGNTIYF. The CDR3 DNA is TGTGCCATCAGTGAGTCGGCCAGCCATACCTCTGGAAACACCATATATTTT.

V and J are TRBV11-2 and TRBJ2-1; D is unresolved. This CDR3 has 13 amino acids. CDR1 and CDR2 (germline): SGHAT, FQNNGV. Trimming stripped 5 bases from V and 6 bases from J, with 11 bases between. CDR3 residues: CASSVLSSNEQFF. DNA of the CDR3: TGTGCCAGCAGCGTACTCTCTAGCAATGAGCAGTTCTTC.

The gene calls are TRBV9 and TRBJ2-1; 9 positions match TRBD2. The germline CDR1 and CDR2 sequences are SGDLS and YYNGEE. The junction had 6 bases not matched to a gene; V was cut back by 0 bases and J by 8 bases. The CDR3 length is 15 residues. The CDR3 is CASSVVLAGVDEQFF. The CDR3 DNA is TGTGCCAGCAGCGTAGTATTAGCGGGAGTAGATGAGCAGTTCTTC.

CDR3 nucleotide sequence: TGTGCCTGGAGTGTAAGTCCTGGGACAGGGGCCGGGTCCCAGCATTTT. This gives the protein CAWSVSPGTGAGSQHF. The chain has TRBV30 and TRBJ1-5; 10 nucleotides match TRBD1. This CDR3 is 16 amino acids long. V was clipped by 0 bases and J by 11 bases; unmatched bases: 13. CDR1 is GTSNPN and CDR2 is SVGIG in the germline V gene (reference sequence).

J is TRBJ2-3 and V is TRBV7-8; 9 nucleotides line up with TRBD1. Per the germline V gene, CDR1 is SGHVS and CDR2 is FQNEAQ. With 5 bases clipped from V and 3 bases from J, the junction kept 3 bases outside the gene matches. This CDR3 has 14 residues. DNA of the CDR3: TGTGCCAGCAGCCAGGACAGGGGAACAGATACGCAGTATTTT. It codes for CASSQDRGTDTQYF. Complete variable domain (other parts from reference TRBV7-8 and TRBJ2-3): GAGVSQSPRYKVAKRGQDVALRCDPISGHVSLFWYQQALGQGPEFLTYFQNEAQLDKSGLPSDRFFAERPEGSVSTLKIQRTQQEDSAVYLCASSQDRGTDTQYFGPGTRLTVL.